Sequencing of this T cell receptor beta chain was carried out in a study of T cells after posttransplantation cyclophosphamide. General study findings and limits: After PTCy, TRB diversity resembled that of CNI/methotrexate controls. Blood and skin or GI T cell repertoires showed limited TRB overlap. Later post-transplant blood repertoires were often dominated by donor CD8+ memory clones.

Profiling relied on immunoSEQ multiplex PCR, and the TCRdb table lists in-frame clones only, not all of them. The sample lists around 43,000 clones, around 94% occurring once. This clone has only a few counts. Its antigen is not known. The V and J ends lost 4 bases and 2 bases, in that order; junction bases with no gene match: 4. Germline-derived CDR1 and CDR2 are LNHDA and SQIVND (reference sequence). The CDR3 consists of 15 residues. The related graft donor's blood sample was taken on the day of bone marrow donation. The clonotype comes from a woman in her 50s in good health and a related stem cell transplant donor. This chain connects TRBV19 to TRBJ2-7, with 11 bases lining up with TRBD2. The sample comprised PBMCs. CDR3 region: CASSTLLAGAYEQYF. CDR3 DNA sequence: TGTGCCAGTAGTACCTTACTAGCGGGGGCCTACGAGCAGTACTTC.